Below, 32 T cell receptor beta chains from the same sample are listed, as sequenced in a study of blood T cell repertoires in COVID-19. This table comes from immunoSEQ multiplex PCR, and its TCRdb copy is limited to in-frame clones, with some not included. The table has approximately 350,000 clones, around nine tenths seen once; the top ten hold about 7%. Specimen: peripheral blood. The origin of the receptors is a woman aged 60 to 75 with COVID-19, enrolled during active disease.

This chain joins TRBV5-1 and TRBJ2-7, with TRBD1 as a possible D gene (5 bases). The V end lost 4 bases, the J end lost 0 bases, and 8 bases lay between the germline ends. CDR3 length: 13 amino acids. Germline V lookup: CDR1 SGHRS, CDR2 YFSETQ. CDR3 sequence (DNA): TGCGCCAGCAGCAACGACAGCTCCTACGAGCAGTACTTC. This translates into CASSNDSSYEQYF.

The V call is TRBV11-3, the J call TRBJ1-4; TRBD1 matches at 8 bases. Unmatched junction bases numbered 8, after V lost 5 bases and J lost 6 bases. CDR3 size: 15 residues. In germline, CDR1 is SGHNT, CDR2 YENEEA. CDR3 protein: CASSDYTGGDEKLFF. CDR3 sequence (DNA): TGTGCCAGCAGCGACTATACAGGGGGGGATGAAAAACTGTTTTTT.

This chain links TRBV19 with TRBJ2-4, with 10 bases aligning to TRBD1. The ends lost 10 bases at V and 8 bases at J; junction bases unmatched: 5. Germline values: CDR1 LNHDA, CDR2 SQIVND (reference sequence). This CDR3 contains 12 residues. CDR3 DNA sequence: TGTGCCACTAAGACAGGGGGCCACATTCAGTACTTC. Translation gives CATKTGGHIQYF.

The chain couples TRBV3-1 (or the pseudogene TRBV3-2) to TRBJ1-2; 9 nucleotides line up with TRBD1. This CDR3 is built from 20 residues. J was trimmed by 0 bases and V by 0 bases; bases with no gene match: 14. The germline gives CDR1 LGHDT, CDR2 YNNKEL (reference sequence). The CDR3 sequence: CASSQDQTFTGTGTNYGYTF. CDR3 sequence (DNA): TGTGCCAGCAGCCAAGACCAGACCTTCACCGGGACAGGGACTAACTATGGCTACACCTTC.

The chain joins TRBV19 to TRBJ2-7, with TRBD1 as a possible D gene (7 bases). Trimming pared 5 bases from V and 3 bases from J, leaving 11 bases between. This CDR3 is built from 13 residues. Germline V gene sequence: CDR1 LNHDA, CDR2 SQIVND (reference sequence). As DNA, the CDR3 is TGTGCCAGTAGTGCGGGACAGCTCTACGAGCAGTACTTC. Protein sequence: CASSAGQLYEQYF.

The chain recombines TRBV7-6 with TRBJ1-1; 8 bases fit TRBD1. The J segment lost 2 bases and the V segment lost 6 bases, leaving 14 bases of the junction unmatched. Germline V gene sequence: CDR1 SGHVS, CDR2 FNYEAQ. The CDR3 sequence is 17 residues long. The CDR3 sequence: CASSLGQGPRDNTEAFF. DNA for the CDR3: TGTGCCAGCAGTCTAGGACAGGGCCCCCGGGATAACACTGAAGCTTTCTTT.

V usage is TRBV18 and J usage is TRBJ2-7, with TRBD1 as a possible D gene (6 bases). Trimming left V 1 base short and J 6 bases short, with 13 bases between. This CDR3 is built from 14 residues. CDR1 is KGHSH, CDR2 LQKENI, per germline. The CDR3 loop is CASSPQGDLSEQYF. The DNA of the CDR3 is TGTGCCAGCTCACCACAGGGGGACCTTTCCGAGCAGTACTTC.

The V call is TRBV6-1, the J call TRBJ2-3; 7 nucleotides agree with TRBD1. Germline assignment: CDR1 MNHNS and CDR2 SASEGT. J was trimmed by 5 bases and V by 2 bases; bases with no gene match: 10. CDR3 size: 16 residues. CDR3 region: CASSEFWDSRGDTQYF. CDR3 DNA: TGTGCCAGCAGTGAATTTTGGGACAGTCGGGGAGATACGCAGTATTTT.

The CDR3 DNA reads TGTGCCAGCAGTTTTCGGGGGTTGACTGAAGCTTTCTTT. Encoded protein: CASSFRGLTEAFF. The rearrangement joins TRBV27 to TRBJ1-1; weak D call: TRBD1 (5 bases). V was clipped by 3 bases and J by 5 bases, with 10 bases between them. Germline V CDR1 and CDR2: MNHEY, SMNVEV (reference sequence). The CDR3 runs to 13 residues.

In its sample, this clone was seen once. The genes are TRBV7-2 and TRBJ2-5, with TRBD2 identical over 11 bases. The CDR3 runs 16 residues. The germline gives CDR1 SGHTA, CDR2 FQGNSA. The junction had 8 bases not matched to a gene; V was cut back by 3 bases and J by 5 bases. CDR3 in DNA: TGTGCCAGCAGCTTGAACCTAGCGGGGGGTTTCGAGACCCAGTACTTC. Its translation: CASSLNLAGGFETQYF. Drawing the rest from reference TRBV7-2 and TRBJ2-5, the complete variable domain is GAGVSQSPSNKVTEKGKDVELRCDPISGHTALYWYRQSLGQGLEFLIYFQGNSAPDKSGLPSDRFSAERTGGSVSTLTIQRTQQEDSAVYLCASSLNLAGGFETQYFGPGTRLLVL.

The chain employs TRBV7-9 and TRBJ1-1, with 7 positions matching TRBD1. With V trimmed by 5 bases and J by 4 bases, 7 bases remained unmatched. CDR3 length: 14 residues. Germline V gene sequence: CDR1 SEHNR, CDR2 FQNEAQ (reference sequence). The CDR3 here is CASSTQGTGTEAFF. The CDR3, as DNA: TGTGCCAGCAGCACACAGGGGACCGGCACTGAAGCTTTCTTT.

The sample holds one count of this clone. V and J are TRBV5-5 and TRBJ2-7, with TRBD2 as a possible D gene (6 bases). Germline V gives CDR1 SGHKS, CDR2 YYEKEE (reference sequence). The length of the CDR3 is 12 residues. With 4 bases removed from V and 7 bases from J, the gap between germline ends came to 12 bases. CDR3 sequence: CASSRDFWEQYF. CDR3 nucleotide sequence: TGTGCCAGCAGCCGGGACTTTTGGGAGCAGTACTTC. The whole variable domain, remainder taken from reference TRBV5-5 and TRBJ2-7, is DAGVTQSPTHLIKTRGQQVTLRCSPISGHKSVSWYQQVLGQGPQFIFQYYEKEERGRGNFPDRFSARQFPNYSSELNVNALLLGDSALYLCASSRDFWEQYFGPGTRLTVT.

The rearrangement links TRBV11-2 to TRBJ2-7; D possibly corresponds to TRBD2 (5 bases). V was pared by 1 base and J by 3 bases, with 16 bases between. Germline V CDR1 and CDR2: SGHAT, FQNNGV. This CDR3 has 16 residues. The CDR3 region is CASSLGTRARSYEQYF. The CDR3 DNA reads as TGTGCCAGCAGCTTAGGGACGAGGGCAAGGAGCTACGAGCAGTACTTC.

The chain links TRBV5-1 to TRBJ1-5; TRBD1 agrees at 10 bases. Trimming removed 4 bases from V and 5 bases from J; junction bases left unmatched: 6. Germline V gives CDR1 SGHRS, CDR2 YFSETQ. This CDR3 spans 15 amino acids. This chain's CDR3 is CASSPWTGGDQPQHF. The CDR3 DNA sequence: TGCGCCAGCAGCCCTTGGACAGGGGGAGATCAGCCCCAGCATTTT.

The chain is built from TRBV5-1 and TRBJ2-1; 12 bases are shared with TRBD2. Germline CDR1 and CDR2: SGHRS and YFSETQ. The CDR3 has 15 amino acids. V dropped 4 bases and J dropped 6; count of bases not matched to a gene: 5. The CDR3 protein is CASSPGLAGFNEQFF. In nucleotides, the CDR3 is TGCGCCAGCAGCCCAGGACTAGCGGGGTTCAATGAGCAGTTCTTC.

J is TRBJ1-3 and V is TRBV3-1 (or the pseudogene TRBV3-2); a possible D gene is TRBD1 (5 bases). This CDR3 has 14 residues. The V end lost 4 bases, the J end lost 2 bases, and 9 bases lay between the germline ends. Germline V gene data show CDR1 as LGHDT and CDR2 as YNNKEL (reference sequence). CDR3: CASSPQVPGNTIYF. In DNA, the CDR3 is TGTGCCAGCAGCCCACAGGTCCCTGGAAACACCATATATTTT.

The rearrangement joins TRBV7-2 to TRBJ1-1; 7 bases map to TRBD1. The CDR3 sequence is 13 residues long. The junction had 8 bases not matched to a gene; V was cut back by 6 bases and J by 7 bases. Germline V lookup: CDR1 SGHTA, CDR2 FQGNSA. In DNA form, the CDR3 reads TGTGCCAGCAGGGAAGGGACAGCTGGTGAAGCTTTCTTT. Encoded protein: CASREGTAGEAFF. Combining the CDR3 with reference TRBV7-2 and TRBJ1-1 gives the whole variable domain GAGVSQSPSNKVTEKGKDVELRCDPISGHTALYWYRQSLGQGLEFLIYFQGNSAPDKSGLPSDRFSAERTGGSVSTLTIQRTQQEDSAVYLCASREGTAGEAFFGQGTRLTVV.

The chain recombines TRBV30 with TRBJ1-1, with D unresolved. Trimming stripped 4 bases from V and 0 bases from J, with 12 bases between. Germline loops: CDR1 GTSNPN, CDR2 SVGIG (reference sequence). CDR3 length: 14 residues. The CDR3: CAWNRGPLNTEAFF. CDR3 DNA: TGTGCCTGGAACCGCGGCCCCCTGAACACTGAAGCTTTCTTT.

The genes are TRBV12-1 and TRBJ2-3; the D call TRBD2 from the table was never checked on the DNA. TRBV12-1 is given as a pseudogene. This CDR3 is built from 16 residues. In DNA, the CDR3 is TGTGCCAGCAGCTTTGAGGTAGCGGGGGCTTGCAATACGCAGTATTTT. It codes for CASSFEVAGACNTQYF.

The chain recombines TRBV5-1 with TRBJ2-3, with 8 bases fitting TRBD1. CDR1 and CDR2 from the germline V gene are SGHRS and YFSETQ. Trimming at V came to 4 bases and at J to 6 bases, leaving 10 bases not matched to a gene. The CDR3 loop spans 15 amino acids. The CDR3 sequence is CASSPPGGDPDTQYF. In DNA, the CDR3 is TGCGCCAGCAGCCCCCCAGGGGGCGATCCCGATACGCAGTATTTT.

V and J are TRBV7-2 and TRBJ1-4; D is unclear. In germline, CDR1 is SGHTA, CDR2 FQGNSA. The length of the CDR3 is 13 residues. Trimming removed 4 bases at V and 5 bases at J, with 8 bases between. The CDR3 sequence: CASSSQQNEKLFF. The DNA of the CDR3 is TGTGCCAGCAGCTCACAACAGAATGAAAAACTGTTTTTT.

This sequence joins TRBV2 and TRBJ2-1; weak D call: TRBD2 (6 bases). V lost 3 bases and J lost 0, with 12 bases in between. CDR1 and CDR2 (germline): SNHLY, FYNNEI. The CDR3 totals 16 residues. The CDR3 DNA follows: TGTGCCAGCAGTGACGTCGGGGGAAGCTCCTACAATGAGCAGTTCTTC. Protein product: CASSDVGGSSYNEQFF.

The rearrangement uses TRBV4-1 and TRBJ2-2; D possibly corresponds to TRBD1 (5 bases). The germline CDR1 and CDR2 sequences are MGHRA and YSYEKL. The CDR3 is 14 amino acids. Trimming took off 4 bases at V and 1 base at J, with 7 bases between the two ends. As DNA, the CDR3 is TGCGCCAGCAGCCCCACAGGGAACACCGGGGAGCTGTTTTTT. It translates to CASSPTGNTGELFF.

The chain joins TRBV5-8 to TRBJ1-5, with TRBD1 matching 9 bases. CDR1 and CDR2 (germline): SGHTS, YDEGEE. The CDR3 length is 15 residues. With 1 base clipped from V and 6 bases from J, the junction kept 5 bases outside the gene matches. Here the CDR3 DNA reads TGTGCCAGCAGCTTGTGGGGACAGGGAAGTCAGCCCCAGCATTTT. It translates to CASSLWGQGSQPQHF.

The rearrangement joins TRBV12-5 to TRBJ2-2; 11 bases align to TRBD1. V gave up 4 bases and J gave up 10 bases; unmatched junction bases: 8. Germline values: CDR1 LGHNT, CDR2 FRNRAP. There are 15 residues in the CDR3. The CDR3 spells CASGSGTGGWLELFF. In nucleotides, the CDR3 is TGTGCTAGTGGTTCCGGGACAGGGGGTTGGTTGGAGCTGTTTTTT.

V is TRBV4-1 and J is TRBJ1-1; D is unresolved. Germline CDR1 reads MGHRA; CDR2 reads YSYEKL. This CDR3 region has 13 residues. V was pared by 8 bases and J by 0 bases, with 10 bases between. CDR3 sequence: CASAQALNTEAFF. CDR3 nucleotides: TGCGCCAGCGCCCAGGCCCTGAACACTGAAGCTTTCTTT.

The chain employs TRBV11-2 and TRBJ1-4; D possibly corresponds to TRBD1 (6 bases). V was trimmed by 5 bases and J by 8 bases, leaving 27 bases between them. This CDR3 region has 18 residues. Germline V gene data show CDR1 as SGHAT and CDR2 as FQNNGV. The CDR3 sequence: CASSPGRGREGPGEKLFF. As DNA, the CDR3 is TGTGCCAGCAGCCCCGGCAGGGGCAGGGAGGGACCGGGAGAAAAACTGTTTTTT.

The chain employs TRBV25-1 and TRBJ2-3, with a possible D match to TRBD1 (6 bases). The ends were cut back, 6 bases at V and 5 bases at J, with 18 bases in the middle. The CDR3 runs 15 residues. Germline V gives CDR1 MGHDK, CDR2 SYGVNS. The CDR3 is CASRGASPGEDTQYF. The CDR3 nucleotides read TGTGCCAGCAGGGGGGCTAGCCCCGGTGAAGATACGCAGTATTTT.

The chain has TRBV3-1 (or the pseudogene TRBV3-2) and TRBJ2-1; 13 bases align to TRBD2. Germline values: CDR1 LGHDT, CDR2 YNNKEL (reference sequence). V trimming: 1 base; J trimming: 3 bases; junction bases outside the gene matches: 3. This CDR3 contains 17 residues. The CDR3 DNA reads as TGTGCCAGCAGCCAAGGGACTAGCGGGGGCCTCTACAATGAGCAGTTCTTC. This translates into CASSQGTSGGLYNEQFF.

This chain links TRBV2 with TRBJ2-7, with a tentative D call TRBD2 (6 bases). This CDR3 has 17 amino acids. CDR1 is SNHLY, CDR2 FYNNEI, per germline. V lost 7 bases to trimming and J lost 0 bases, with 22 bases between them. The CDR3 loop reads CASTGDRAIPSSYEQYF. The CDR3 nucleotides read TGTGCCAGCACGGGGGACCGCGCGATCCCTAGCTCCTACGAGCAGTACTTC.

This clone was picked up one time. V gene TRBV6-5 combines with J gene TRBJ2-7; 10 bases match TRBD2. The CDR3 consists of 15 residues. Germline CDR1 and CDR2: MNHEY and SVGAGI. V lost 2 bases, J lost 3 bases, and 4 bases stayed unmatched. The CDR3 reads CASSYDLAGDYEQYF. The CDR3 region has the DNA TGTGCCAGCAGTTACGATCTAGCGGGAGACTACGAGCAGTACTTC.

The rearrangement joins TRBV5-5 to TRBJ1-6, with 10 bases that match TRBD1. Germline CDR1 SGHKS, CDR2 YYEKEE (reference sequence). Germline trimming cut 6 bases from V and 8 bases from J; bases unmatched to any gene: 8. This CDR3 is 15 amino acids long. Here the CDR3 DNA reads TGTGCCAGCACCGGCACCGGGACAGGGGATTCACCCCTCCACTTT. Encoded protein: CASTGTGTGDSPLHF.